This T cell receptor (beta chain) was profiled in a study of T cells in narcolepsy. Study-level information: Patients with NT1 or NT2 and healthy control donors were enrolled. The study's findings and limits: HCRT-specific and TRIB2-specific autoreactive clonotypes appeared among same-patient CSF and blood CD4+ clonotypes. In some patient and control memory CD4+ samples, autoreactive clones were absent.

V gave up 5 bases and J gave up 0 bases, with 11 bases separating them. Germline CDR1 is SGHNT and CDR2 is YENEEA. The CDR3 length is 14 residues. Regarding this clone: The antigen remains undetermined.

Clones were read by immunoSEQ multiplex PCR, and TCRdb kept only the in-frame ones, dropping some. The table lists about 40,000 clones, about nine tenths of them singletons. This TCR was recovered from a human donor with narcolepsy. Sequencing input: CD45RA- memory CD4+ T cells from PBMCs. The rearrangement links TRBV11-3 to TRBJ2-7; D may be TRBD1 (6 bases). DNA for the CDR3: TGTGCCAGCAGCCTACAGGGCCGCTCCTACGAGCAGTACTTC. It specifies CASSLQGRSYEQYF. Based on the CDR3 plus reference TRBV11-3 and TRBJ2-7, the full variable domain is EAGVVQSPRYKIIEKKQPVAFWCNPISGHNTLYWYLQNLGQGPELLIRYENEEAVDDSQLPKDRFSAERLKGVDSTLKIQPAELGDSAVYLCASSLQGRSYEQYFGPGTRLTVT.